The T cell receptor beta chain under discussion was sequenced for a study of OX40 agonist ivuxolimab in advanced cancers. For the study at large: Partial responses occurred in three patients (one hepatocellular carcinoma, two cutaneous melanoma). The study, taken as a whole, reports: Among T cells, CD8+ cells averaged more expanded clones than CD4+ cells.

In this sample, this clone turned up once. Its target is not known. This CDR3 has 15 amino acids. Germline CDR1 SGHTA, CDR2 FQGNSA. V was pared by 4 bases and J by 3 bases, with 14 bases between. Sequenced by immunoSEQ multiplex PCR; TCRdb stores in-frame clones only, minus some. The data contain 9,500 to 15,000 clones, approximately 80% of them singletons. The chain links TRBV7-2 to TRBJ2-3; a weak D match, TRBD2 (5 bases). The sequence was obtained from an adult with an advanced solid tumor such as melanoma, head and neck, liver or kidney cancer. Source: CD4+ or CD8+ T cells sorted from blood, taken in a trial of the OX40 agonist ivuxolimab. DNA of the CDR3: TGTGCCAGCAGCTGGAGCCAGGACTTGACAGATACGCAGTATTTT. This encodes CASSWSQDLTDTQYF.